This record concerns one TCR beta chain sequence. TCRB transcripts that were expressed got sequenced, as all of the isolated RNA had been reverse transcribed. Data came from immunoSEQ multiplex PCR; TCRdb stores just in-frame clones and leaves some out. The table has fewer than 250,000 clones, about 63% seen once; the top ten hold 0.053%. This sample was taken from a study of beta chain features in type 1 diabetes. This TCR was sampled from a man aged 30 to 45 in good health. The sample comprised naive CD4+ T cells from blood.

The CDR3, as DNA: TGTGCCACCAGCAGAACAGCGAACACTGAAGCTTTCTTT. Translated: CATSRTANTEAFF. V is TRBV15 and J is TRBJ1-1; D is undetermined. Germline V CDR1 and CDR2: LNHNV, YYDKDF (reference sequence). There are 13 residues in the CDR3. V gave up 2 bases and J gave up 1 base, with 5 bases separating them.